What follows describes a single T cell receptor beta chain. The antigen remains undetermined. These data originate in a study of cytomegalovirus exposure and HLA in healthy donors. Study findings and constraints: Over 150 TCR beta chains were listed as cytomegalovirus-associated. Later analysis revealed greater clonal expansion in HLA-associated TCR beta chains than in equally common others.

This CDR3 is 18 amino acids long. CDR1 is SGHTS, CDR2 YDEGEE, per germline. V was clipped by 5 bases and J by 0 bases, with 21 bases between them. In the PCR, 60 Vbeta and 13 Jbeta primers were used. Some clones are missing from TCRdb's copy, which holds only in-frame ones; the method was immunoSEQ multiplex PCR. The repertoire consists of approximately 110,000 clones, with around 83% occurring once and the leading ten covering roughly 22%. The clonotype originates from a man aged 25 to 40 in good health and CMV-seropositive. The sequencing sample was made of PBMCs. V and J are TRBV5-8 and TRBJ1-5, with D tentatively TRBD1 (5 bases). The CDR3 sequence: CASSAEMYDRPSNQPQHF. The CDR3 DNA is TGTGCCAGCAGTGCCGAAATGTATGACAGACCTAGCAATCAGCCCCAGCATTTT.